A selection of T cell receptor beta chains follows, all from one sample in a study of shared clonotypes between healthy human individuals. The repertoire was sequenced with immunoSEQ multiplex PCR; TCRdb's copy has only in-frame clones and lacks some. The data show approximately 1.9 million clones, with 93% seen just once and approximately 1.6% held by the top ten. The sample comprised naive CD8+ T cells from PBMCs. These receptors came from a man between 18 and 29 years old in good health. Some clones in this sample may be carry-over from other donors' samples. The CDR3 runs from the conserved cysteine through the conserved F or W. Each record gives: J gene, clone size, D gene, V gene, CDR3 DNA, CDR3 protein. The D gene is left open where the match is weak. Clone size is given for some rows only: seen once, a few or many times, or a class if the clone is expanded.

J gene: TRBJ1-2
clone size: -
D gene: -
V gene: TRBV28
CDR3 DNA: TGTGCCAGCAGTTTAGCCAGGAACTATGGCTACACCTTC
CDR3 protein: CASSLARNYGYTF

J gene: TRBJ2-5
clone size: -
D gene: -
V gene: TRBV27
CDR3 DNA: TGTGCCAGCAAAACCCTTCGGCTGGGGAAAGAGACCCAGTACTTC
CDR3 protein: CASKTLRLGKETQYF

J gene: TRBJ2-1
clone size: -
D gene: TRBD2
V gene: TRBV5-1
CDR3 DNA: TGCGCCAGCAGCTTCCGCGGGAGCAACAATGAGCAGTTCTTC
CDR3 protein: CASSFRGSNNEQFF

J gene: TRBJ2-7
clone size: -
D gene: -
V gene: TRBV27
CDR3 DNA: TGTGCCAGCAGTACCCCCCACGACAGCTACGAGCAGTACTTC
CDR3 protein: CASSTPHDSYEQYF

J gene: TRBJ2-1
clone size: once
D gene: TRBD2
V gene: TRBV28
CDR3 DNA: TGTGCCAGCAGTCCAACTAGCGGCTCCTACAATGAGCAGTTCTTC
CDR3 protein: CASSPTSGSYNEQFF

J gene: TRBJ2-1
clone size: -
D gene: TRBD2
V gene: TRBV15
CDR3 DNA: TGTGCCACCAGCCGTAGCGGGCACACCTACAATGAGCAGTTCTTC
CDR3 protein: CATSRSGHTYNEQFF

J gene: TRBJ2-1
clone size: -
D gene: -
V gene: TRBV4-3
CDR3 DNA: TGCGCCAGCAGCCAAGATCGACGGCTAGCGAGGTACAATGAGCAGTTCTTC
CDR3 protein: CASSQDRRLARYNEQFF

J gene: TRBJ2-7
clone size: -
D gene: TRBD2
V gene: TRBV29-1
CDR3 DNA: TGCAGCGTTGAAGAACGGCTAGCGGGAGCCAACGGCTACGAGCAGTACTTC
CDR3 protein: CSVEERLAGANGYEQYF

J gene: TRBJ2-7
clone size: -
D gene: -
V gene: TRBV5-1
CDR3 DNA: TGCGCCAGCAGCTGGACTTCTTCCTACGAGCAGTACTTC
CDR3 protein: CASSWTSSYEQYF

J gene: TRBJ2-7
clone size: -
D gene: TRBD2
V gene: TRBV7-8
CDR3 DNA: TGTGCCAGCAGCTCCCCCGGGACTAGCGGCTACGAGCAGTACTTC
CDR3 protein: CASSSPGTSGYEQYF

J gene: TRBJ2-1
clone size: -
D gene: -
V gene: TRBV5-1
CDR3 DNA: TGCGCCAGCAGCTTTACGAAGAGCTCCTACAATGAGCAGTTCTTC
CDR3 protein: CASSFTKSSYNEQFF

J gene: TRBJ2-1
clone size: -
D gene: TRBD2
V gene: TRBV11-2
CDR3 DNA: TGTGCCAGCAGCTTGACTAGCGGGACGGCAGCCTACAATGAGCAGTTCTTC
CDR3 protein: CASSLTSGTAAYNEQFF

J gene: TRBJ2-2
clone size: -
D gene: TRBD2
V gene: TRBV2
CDR3 DNA: TGTGCCAGCAGTGAGCTCCGACTAGCCACGAACACCGGGGAGCTGTTTTTT
CDR3 protein: CASSELRLATNTGELFF

J gene: TRBJ1-5
clone size: -
D gene: TRBD1
V gene: TRBV7-2
CDR3 DNA: TGTGCCAGCAGCTTAGCCCCAACAGGGGGGAATCAGCCCCAGCATTTT
CDR3 protein: CASSLAPTGGNQPQHF

J gene: TRBJ2-1
clone size: -
D gene: TRBD1
V gene: TRBV6-6
CDR3 DNA: TGTGCCAGCAGTGACAGGGGTTTACGGGGGAATGAGCAGTTCTTC
CDR3 protein: CASSDRGLRGNEQFF

J gene: TRBJ2-1
clone size: -
D gene: TRBD2
V gene: TRBV4-1
CDR3 DNA: TGCGCCAGCAGCCATCTAGCGGGGGGCTACAATGAGCAGTTCTTC
CDR3 protein: CASSHLAGGYNEQFF

J gene: TRBJ1-4
clone size: once
D gene: -
V gene: TRBV7-6
CDR3 DNA: TGTGCCAGCAGCTTTACCCCTATCCTCGGGGGCATCAGTGAAAAACTGTTTTTT
CDR3 protein: CASSFTPILGGISEKLFF

J gene: TRBJ1-3
clone size: -
D gene: -
V gene: TRBV7-9
CDR3 DNA: TGTGCCAGCAGCCAGCCCTACCCAGGGGTGGCTGGAAACACCATATATTTT
CDR3 protein: CASSQPYPGVAGNTIYF

J gene: TRBJ2-1
clone size: -
D gene: -
V gene: TRBV5-1
CDR3 DNA: TGCGCCAGCAGCTTTGGGGAAACAAAGTCCAGGGGGGTCCAGTTCTTC
CDR3 protein: CASSFGETKSRGVQFF

J gene: TRBJ2-5
clone size: -
D gene: -
V gene: TRBV29-1
CDR3 DNA: TGCAGCGTTGAAGATGGGAGCACAGTTGGAGGTCCGGAGACCCAGTACTTC
CDR3 protein: CSVEDGSTVGGPETQYF

J gene: TRBJ1-3
clone size: -
D gene: -
V gene: TRBV27
CDR3 DNA: TGTGCCAGCGGGGAAGGAAACACCATATATTTT
CDR3 protein: CASGEGNTIYF

J gene: TRBJ1-2
clone size: -
D gene: -
V gene: TRBV29-1
CDR3 DNA: TGCAGCGTTCTAGGGGGGGAGGTAGAGTATGGCTACACCTTC
CDR3 protein: CSVLGGEVEYGYTF

J gene: TRBJ1-3
clone size: -
D gene: -
V gene: TRBV4-1
CDR3 DNA: TGCGCCAGCAGCCAAGATTTTCAGGGCTCTGGAAACACCATATATTTT
CDR3 protein: CASSQDFQGSGNTIYF

J gene: TRBJ2-5
clone size: -
D gene: -
V gene: TRBV19
CDR3 DNA: TGTGCCAGTAGGGGACGACCCCAAGAGACCCAGTACTTC
CDR3 protein: CASRGRPQETQYF

J gene: TRBJ1-2
clone size: -
D gene: TRBD1
V gene: TRBV29-1
CDR3 DNA: TGCAGCGTTGAATCCCTGACAGGGGGGTTTGGCTACACCTTC
CDR3 protein: CSVESLTGGFGYTF

J gene: TRBJ1-1
clone size: -
D gene: -
V gene: TRBV2
CDR3 DNA: TGTGCCAGCAGTGAAGTGGTGGGTCTGAACACTGAAGCTTTCTTT
CDR3 protein: CASSEVVGLNTEAFF

J gene: TRBJ2-1
clone size: -
D gene: TRBD2
V gene: TRBV18
CDR3 DNA: TGTGCCAGCTCACCGGGGACTAGCGGGAGGGCACTGGATGAGCAGTTCTTC
CDR3 protein: CASSPGTSGRALDEQFF

J gene: TRBJ2-5
clone size: -
D gene: -
V gene: TRBV7-9
CDR3 DNA: TGTGCCAGCAGCCGAGCACTAGTTGTTGGTCAAGAGACCCAGTACTTC
CDR3 protein: CASSRALVVGQETQYF

J gene: TRBJ1-2
clone size: -
D gene: -
V gene: TRBV28
CDR3 DNA: TGTGCCAGCACCTTCGCGGGGGCTGATGACTATGGCTACACCTTC
CDR3 protein: CASTFAGADDYGYTF

J gene: TRBJ2-2
clone size: -
D gene: -
V gene: TRBV30
CDR3 DNA: TGTGCCTGGAATATGGCGGAGTCCGGGGAGCTGTTTTTT
CDR3 protein: CAWNMAESGELFF

J gene: TRBJ1-5
clone size: -
D gene: -
V gene: TRBV28
CDR3 DNA: TGTGCCGCCAGGCGGCATCTTCTTAGCAATCAGCCCCAGCATTTT
CDR3 protein: CAARRHLLSNQPQHF

J gene: TRBJ1-4
clone size: -
D gene: -
V gene: TRBV5-1
CDR3 DNA: TGCGCCAGCAGCCCCAGGACAGTTAATGAAAAACTGTTTTTT
CDR3 protein: CASSPRTVNEKLFF

J gene: TRBJ2-5
clone size: -
D gene: -
V gene: TRBV13
CDR3 DNA: TGTGCCAGCAGCTTTAGAAATCAAGAGACCCAGTACTTC
CDR3 protein: CASSFRNQETQYF

J gene: TRBJ1-1
clone size: -
D gene: -
V gene: TRBV10-2
CDR3 DNA: TGCGCCAGCCAGGGCCGGCGGGACACTGAAGCTTTCTTT
CDR3 protein: CASQGRRDTEAFF

J gene: TRBJ2-1
clone size: -
D gene: -
V gene: TRBV4-2
CDR3 DNA: TGTGCCAGCAGCCAAGGTCCCATTGAGCAGTTCTTC
CDR3 protein: CASSQGPIEQFF

J gene: TRBJ2-7
clone size: -
D gene: -
V gene: TRBV27
CDR3 DNA: TGTGCCAGCAGTTTAGATGGGGCCAGGGTCTACGAGCAGTACTTC
CDR3 protein: CASSLDGARVYEQYF

J gene: TRBJ2-2
clone size: -
D gene: TRBD2
V gene: TRBV4-1
CDR3 DNA: TGCGCCAGCAGCCAAGTGAAGCGGGAGAAGTTGTCGGGCGGGGAGCTGTTTTTT
CDR3 protein: CASSQVKREKLSGGELFF

J gene: TRBJ1-1
clone size: few
D gene: -
V gene: TRBV9
CDR3 DNA: TGTGCCAGCAGCGCGTTACTTGGGGGGTCCACTGAAGCTTTCTTT
CDR3 protein: CASSALLGGSTEAFF

J gene: TRBJ2-7
clone size: -
D gene: -
V gene: TRBV11-3
CDR3 DNA: TGTGCCAGCAGCTTCTCTGCTTCTGGAAGACTGGGCTACGAGCAGTACTTC
CDR3 protein: CASSFSASGRLGYEQYF

J gene: TRBJ2-2
clone size: once
D gene: -
V gene: TRBV4-3
CDR3 DNA: TGCGCCAGCAGCCCAAGTAGCACAGAGAACACCGGGGAGCTGTTTTTT
CDR3 protein: CASSPSSTENTGELFF

J gene: TRBJ2-1
clone size: -
D gene: TRBD1
V gene: TRBV27
CDR3 DNA: TGTGCCAGCAGTCCGGGACAGGGGTTGGTCAATGAGCAGTTCTTC
CDR3 protein: CASSPGQGLVNEQFF

J gene: TRBJ1-1
clone size: -
D gene: -
V gene: TRBV4-1
CDR3 DNA: TGCGCCAGCAGCCATCTCGTCACGGGGAACACTGAAGCTTTCTTT
CDR3 protein: CASSHLVTGNTEAFF

J gene: TRBJ1-2
clone size: -
D gene: TRBD1
V gene: TRBV30
CDR3 DNA: TGTGCCTGGAGTCCCGGACAGGGCTATGGCTACACCTTC
CDR3 protein: CAWSPGQGYGYTF

J gene: TRBJ2-7
clone size: -
D gene: -
V gene: TRBV10-3
CDR3 DNA: TGTGCCATCAGTGATCCCGACTTCGGCCACGAGCAGTACTTC
CDR3 protein: CAISDPDFGHEQYF

J gene: TRBJ1-6
clone size: -
D gene: -
V gene: TRBV25-1
CDR3 DNA: TGTGCCAGCAGTGAATCCTCCGTACTGAATAATTCACCCCTCCACTTT
CDR3 protein: CASSESSVLNNSPLHF

J gene: TRBJ2-2
clone size: -
D gene: -
V gene: TRBV14
CDR3 DNA: TGTGCCAGCAGCAAACTTAACACCGGGGAGCTGTTTTTT
CDR3 protein: CASSKLNTGELFF

J gene: TRBJ2-7
clone size: -
D gene: TRBD2
V gene: TRBV9
CDR3 DNA: TGTGCCAGCAGCGTAGCTGCGTCTAGCGGGGGCCCCACCTACGAGCAGTACTTC
CDR3 protein: CASSVAASSGGPTYEQYF

J gene: TRBJ1-2
clone size: -
D gene: TRBD1
V gene: TRBV19
CDR3 DNA: TGTGCCAGTAGTATAGGCCTCACAGGGGGCTGGACCTATGGCTACACCTTC
CDR3 protein: CASSIGLTGGWTYGYTF

J gene: TRBJ2-1
clone size: -
D gene: TRBD2
V gene: TRBV10-2
CDR3 DNA: TGCGCCAGCAGAGAGCGGGAGAGAATTTATGAGCAGTTCTTC
CDR3 protein: CASRERERIYEQFF

J gene: TRBJ2-7
clone size: -
D gene: -
V gene: TRBV25-1
CDR3 DNA: TGTGCCAGCAGTGGCTGGAGGGGGCCCGAGCAGTACTTC
CDR3 protein: CASSGWRGPEQYF

J gene: TRBJ1-2
clone size: -
D gene: TRBD1
V gene: TRBV2
CDR3 DNA: TGTGCCAGCAGTGAAACGGAGGGGGCGCAGGGCTACACCTTC
CDR3 protein: CASSETEGAQGYTF

J gene: TRBJ2-7
clone size: once
D gene: TRBD1
V gene: TRBV9
CDR3 DNA: TGTGCCAGCAGCGGGGGACAGGGGGATTTGCAGTACTTC
CDR3 protein: CASSGGQGDLQYF

J gene: TRBJ2-5
clone size: -
D gene: TRBD1
V gene: TRBV9
CDR3 DNA: TGTGCCAGCAGCGATTTCACAGGGGGGGAGACCCAGTACTTC
CDR3 protein: CASSDFTGGETQYF

J gene: TRBJ1-2
clone size: -
D gene: -
V gene: TRBV6-6
CDR3 DNA: TGTGCCAGCAGTTTCCGGGACATAAGAATCCATGGCTACACCTTC
CDR3 protein: CASSFRDIRIHGYTF

J gene: TRBJ2-7
clone size: -
D gene: -
V gene: TRBV18
CDR3 DNA: TGTGCCAGCTCACCACCGGGCATGGCAACCTACGCCTACGAGCAGTACTTC
CDR3 protein: CASSPPGMATYAYEQYF